The next 31 T cell receptor beta chains were all read from a single sample in a study of shared clonotypes between healthy human individuals (dated by TCRdb to about 2020). To prepare the library, the immunoSEQ multiplex PCR assay was applied. This immuneACCESS table, as held by TCRdb, lists in-frame sequences with V and J called but not all clones. Of the missing ones, under half trace to an unresolved V gene in checked studies; the others have no known cause. For this sample there are about 2.3 million clones; just over 90% appear just once. Under 0.45% of the sample is in the top ten clones. The source material was naive CD4+ T cells from PBMCs. Explained via the paper, the cell subset or site label denotes: CD45RA+ positively selected. All receptors derive from a man aged 18 to 35 in good health. Some clones in this sample may be carry-over from other donors' samples.

The chain uses TRBV10-3 and TRBJ2-5; 11 bases are shared with TRBD1. The CDR3 extends over 17 amino acids. Germline V gene sequence: CDR1 ENHRY, CDR2 SYGVKD. The V gene end was trimmed by 0 bases and the J gene end by 5 bases; junction bases not matched to a gene: 8. CDR3 residues: CAISESLGQGARETQYF. The CDR3 DNA follows: TGTGCCATCAGTGAGTCGCTAGGACAGGGGGCACGGGAGACCCAGTACTTC.

This chain connects TRBV7-2 to TRBJ2-5, with D possibly being TRBD2 (6 bases). CDR3 length: 14 residues. V was trimmed by 1 base and J by 5 bases, leaving 11 bases between them. Germline CDR1 is SGHTA and CDR2 is FQGNSA. CDR3 DNA: TGTGCCAGCAGCTTAGTGGTCGGAGGGGAGACCCAGTACTTC. Translation gives CASSLVVGGETQYF.

The J gene is TRBJ1-4, the V gene TRBV9; no firm D call. CDR3 length equals 14 residues. CDR1 is SGDLS, CDR2 YYNGEE, per germline. V shed 3 bases and J shed 1 base, with 7 bases lying between them. The CDR3 nucleotides read TGTGCCAGCAGCGAGGGTGTAACTAATGAAAAACTGTTTTTT. Residues: CASSEGVTNEKLFF.

V usage is TRBV6-1 and J usage is TRBJ2-7; 12 positions match TRBD1. This CDR3 spans 15 amino acids. V trimming: 6 bases; J trimming: 4 bases; junction bases outside the gene matches: 7. Germline V CDR1 and CDR2: MNHNS, SASEGT. CDR3 region: CASRTGQGAYYEQYF. CDR3 DNA sequence: TGTGCCAGCAGGACGGGACAGGGGGCATATTACGAGCAGTACTTC.

This rearrangement joins TRBV7-8 to TRBJ1-3; no firm D call. V was pared by 6 bases and J by 0 bases, with 12 bases between. The V gene's germline CDR1 is SGHVS and CDR2 FQNEAQ. The CDR3 runs 15 residues. The CDR3, as DNA: TGTGCCAGCAGAGATACCGGACTCTCTGGAAACACCATATATTTT. Translated: CASRDTGLSGNTIYF. Full variable domain (outside the CDR3, taken from reference TRBV7-8 and TRBJ1-3): GAGVSQSPRYKVAKRGQDVALRCDPISGHVSLFWYQQALGQGPEFLTYFQNEAQLDKSGLPSDRFFAERPEGSVSTLKIQRTQQEDSAVYLCASRDTGLSGNTIYFGEGSWLTVV.

CDR3 nucleotide sequence: TGCGCCAGCAGCCAAGAGGGACTAGCGAACACCGGGGAGCTGTTTTTT. Its protein product is CASSQEGLANTGELFF. The genes are TRBV4-1 and TRBJ2-2, with TRBD2 matching over 8 bases. The CDR3 runs 16 residues. The ends lost 0 bases at V and 0 bases at J; junction bases unmatched: 0. CDR1 is MGHRA, CDR2 YSYEKL, per germline.

The chain uses TRBV18 and TRBJ2-1, with TRBD2 matching 11 bases. The CDR3 sequence is 14 residues long. J gave up 9 bases and V 3 bases, and 4 bases lay outside the gene matches. The germline V gene has CDR1 KGHSH and CDR2 LQKENI. CDR3 sequence: CASSPPTSGTEQFF. CDR3 DNA: TGTGCCAGCTCACCCCCGACTAGCGGGACTGAGCAGTTCTTC.

V usage is TRBV29-1 and J usage is TRBJ2-1, with 8 bases aligning to TRBD2. Germline values: CDR1 SQVTM, CDR2 ANQGSEA. Losses at the gene ends were 6 bases for V and 1 base for J; bases not matched to a gene: 5. This CDR3 is built from 14 residues. The CDR3 is CSVLAGFSYNEQFF. In DNA form, the CDR3 reads TGCAGCGTGTTAGCGGGATTTTCCTACAATGAGCAGTTCTTC.

The chain links TRBV28 to TRBJ1-2; 7 bases are shared with TRBD1. Germline values: CDR1 MDHEN, CDR2 SYDVKM. CDR3 length equals 14 residues. After removal of 5 bases from V and 4 bases from J, the junction contained 7 bases not matched to a gene. In nucleotides, the CDR3 is TGTGCCAGCAGTGACGACAGGGAGCTCTATGGCTACACCTTC. Its translation: CASSDDRELYGYTF.

The chain couples TRBV28 to TRBJ1-2; D unresolved. The germline V and J ends were trimmed by 5 bases and 8 bases, with 12 bases remaining between them. The CDR3 runs to 12 residues. Germline assignment: CDR1 MDHEN and CDR2 SYDVKM. This CDR3 is CASSPLPGGYTF. The CDR3 nucleotides are TGTGCCAGCAGTCCCCTCCCGGGCGGCTACACCTTC.

CDR3 coding DNA: TGCGCCAGCAGCTTGCAACAGCTGAACACTGAAGCTTTCTTT. It codes for CASSLQQLNTEAFF. V and J are TRBV5-1 and TRBJ1-1; D gene uncertain. Deletions cut 1 base from V and 0 bases from J, with 7 bases between. This CDR3 has 14 amino acids. Germline assignment: CDR1 SGHRS and CDR2 YFSETQ.

The rearrangement links TRBV11-3 to TRBJ2-1; 12 bases match TRBD2. The CDR3 runs to 19 residues. The germline V gene has CDR1 SGHNT and CDR2 YENEEA. V lost 2 bases, J lost 10 bases, and 18 bases stayed unmatched. As DNA, the CDR3 is TGTGCCAGCAGCTTACCCGCAGTCCCGCGGACTAGCGGGATGGGCGAGCAGTTCTTC. As protein: CASSLPAVPRTSGMGEQFF.

This rearrangement joins TRBV6-1 to TRBJ1-3; TRBD1 might be the D (5 bases). This CDR3 is built from 14 residues. Trimming removed 7 bases from V and 1 base from J, with 11 bases in between. Per the germline V gene, CDR1 is MNHNS and CDR2 is SASEGT. This chain's CDR3 is CASMIGGSGNTIYF. The DNA of the CDR3 is TGTGCCAGCATGATCGGGGGATCTGGAAACACCATATATTTT.

This clone was observed a handful of times. Other nucleotide sequences from this sample produce the same CDR3. The rearrangement links TRBV28 to TRBJ1-5, with TRBD1 as a possible D gene (5 bases). CDR1 and CDR2 (germline): MDHEN, SYDVKM. The CDR3 is 14 amino acids. Deletions cut 2 bases from V and 1 base from J, with 6 bases between. CDR3 sequence: CASSLGGSNQPQHF. The CDR3 nucleotides read TGTGCCAGCAGTTTAGGGGGGAGCAATCAGCCCCAGCATTTT.

This clone has a single count. The rearrangement joins TRBV29-1 to TRBJ2-1, with D possibly being TRBD2 (5 bases). The CDR3 is made up of 12 amino acids. CDR1 SQVTM and CDR2 ANQGSEA come from the germline V gene. Trimming shortened V by 4 bases and J by 6 bases, and 10 bases separated the two germline ends. CDR3 loop: CSVGERTNEQFF. The CDR3 bases are TGCAGCGTTGGGGAGCGGACCAATGAGCAGTTCTTC.

The CDR3 sequence is CASSSGQGLGNTEAFF. The CDR3, as DNA: TGTGCCAGCAGCTCTGGACAGGGGTTGGGGAACACTGAAGCTTTCTTT. This chain connects TRBV7-9 to TRBJ1-1; 9 nucleotides align to TRBD1. The CDR3 is 16 amino acids. The junction had 7 bases not matched to a gene; V was cut back by 4 bases and J by 1 base. Germline CDR1 reads SEHNR; CDR2 reads FQNEAQ (reference sequence).

This clone came up once. This chain links TRBV5-6 with TRBJ2-5, with 15 nucleotides matching TRBD2. The junction had 3 bases not matched to a gene; V was cut back by 4 bases and J by 2 bases. Germline V gene sequence: CDR1 SGHDT, CDR2 YYEEEE. This CDR3 is built from 16 residues. The CDR3 sequence is CASSRGLAGGQETQYF. DNA of the CDR3: TGTGCCAGCAGCCGTGGACTAGCGGGAGGGCAAGAGACCCAGTACTTC. Drawing the rest from reference TRBV5-6 and TRBJ2-5, the complete variable domain is DAGVTQSPTHLIKTRGQQVTLRCSPKSGHDTVSWYQQALGQGPQFIFQYYEEEERQRGNFPDRFSGHQFPNYSSELNVNALLLGDSALYLCASSRGLAGGQETQYFGPGTRLLVL.

This chain uses TRBV6-5 with TRBJ1-1; 8 bases agree with TRBD1. This CDR3 is 14 amino acids long. V dropped 7 bases and J dropped 3; count of bases not matched to a gene: 7. Germline CDR1 is MNHEY and CDR2 is SVGAGI. The DNA for the CDR3 is TGTGCCAGCACCTCGACAGGGGCGGACACTGAAGCTTTCTTT. The encoded protein is CASTSTGADTEAFF.

The chain recombines TRBV28 with TRBJ2-2, with 12 bases fitting TRBD2. This CDR3 has 17 amino acids. V gave up 2 bases and J gave up 7 bases; unmatched junction bases: 8. Germline CDR1 is MDHEN and CDR2 is SYDVKM. The CDR3 protein is CASSLPPTSGSFGELFF. The CDR3 bases are TGTGCCAGCAGTTTACCCCCGACTAGCGGGAGTTTCGGGGAGCTGTTTTTT.

This chain joins TRBV28 and TRBJ1-4; D is unclear. Germline V CDR1 and CDR2: MDHEN, SYDVKM. V lost 7 bases and J lost 8, with 14 bases in between. The CDR3 has 13 amino acids. CDR3 sequence (DNA): TGTGCCAGCACCCAGTGGGGTGACGAAAAACTGTTTTTT. Its protein is CASTQWGDEKLFF.

This chain uses TRBV10-1 with TRBJ2-7; 14 positions match TRBD2. CDR1 is WNHNN and CDR2 is SYGVQD in the germline V gene (reference sequence). The V gene end was trimmed by 10 bases and the J gene end by 4 bases; junction bases not matched to a gene: 9. The CDR3 loop spans 15 amino acids. The DNA of the CDR3 is TGCGCCATAATGGGGACTAGCGGGAGAAGGTACGAGCAGTACTTC. Protein product: CAIMGTSGRRYEQYF.

The chain has TRBV10-3 and TRBJ1-5; perhaps TRBD1 as D (5 bases). CDR3 length: 14 amino acids. The V gene's germline CDR1 is ENHRY and CDR2 SYGVKD. Trimming took 2 bases from V and 6 from J, leaving 11 bases between them. CDR3 sequence reads: CAISEGTGGQPQHF. The CDR3 DNA follows: TGTGCCATCAGTGAGGGAACAGGAGGTCAGCCCCAGCATTTT.

The chain combines TRBV18 with TRBJ1-3; possible D gene TRBD1, 6 bases. The CDR3 is made up of 15 amino acids. V lost 6 bases to trimming and J lost 2 bases, with 14 bases between them. CDR1 is KGHSH, CDR2 LQKENI, per germline. The chain's CDR3 is CASSTLGTTGNTIYF. CDR3 sequence (DNA): TGTGCCAGCTCCACTCTCGGGACAACTGGAAACACCATATATTTT.

A note on this clone: At one end the junction does not follow the germline gene, possibly because of a read error. The CDR3 nucleotides are TGTGCCAGCAGTATGGGGACAGGGGGCGCGAGGAGAGGGTCCTTC. This codes for CASSMGTGGARRGSF. The chain is built from TRBV6-1 and TRBJ2-7; 12 bases map to TRBD1. Germline values: CDR1 MNHNS, CDR2 SASEGT. The CDR3 contains 15 residues.

The CDR3 coding sequence is TGTGCCAGCAGCTCCCGGCAGGGCGGGGGCACCGGGGAGCTGTTTTTT. Translating gives CASSSRQGGGTGELFF. V is TRBV11-3 and J is TRBJ2-2; TRBD2 agrees at 7 bases. The CDR3 is 16 residues long. The germline V gene has CDR1 SGHNT and CDR2 YENEEA. V lost 4 bases, J lost 4 bases, and 9 bases stayed unmatched.

The rearrangement links TRBV5-1 to TRBJ2-7; a weak D match, TRBD2 (6 bases). Trimming pared 4 bases from V and 2 bases from J, leaving 22 bases between. Germline CDR1 SGHRS, CDR2 YFSETQ. The CDR3 runs 17 residues. CDR3 protein: CASSTNLGGLITYEQYF. CDR3 bases: TGCGCCAGCAGCACCAACCTTGGGGGACTCATAACCTACGAGCAGTACTTC.

The V call is TRBV5-4, the J call TRBJ2-1; TRBD2 might be the D (6 bases). The CDR3 has 15 amino acids. Germline V gene data show CDR1 as SGHNT and CDR2 as YYREEE (reference sequence). Trimming stripped 7 bases from V and 0 bases from J, with 14 bases between. The CDR3 region is CASGFARGSYNEQFF. CDR3 bases: TGTGCCAGCGGATTTGCGCGGGGCTCCTACAATGAGCAGTTCTTC. Drawing the rest from reference TRBV5-4 and TRBJ2-1, the complete variable domain is ETGVTQSPTHLIKTRGQQVTLRCSSQSGHNTVSWYQQALGQGPQFIFQYYREEENGRGNFPPRFSGLQFPNYSSELNVNALELDDSALYLCASGFARGSYNEQFFGPGTRLTVL.

In regard to this clone: This sample also contains other DNA sequences that code for the same CDR3. The chain employs TRBV5-4 and TRBJ2-1; D remains ambiguous. The CDR3 totals 13 residues. Germline V CDR1 and CDR2: SGHNT, YYREEE (reference sequence). Trimming took off 0 bases at V and 3 bases at J, with 4 bases between the two ends. The chain's CDR3 is CASSLDSYNEQFF. CDR3 sequence (DNA): TGTGCCAGCAGCTTGGACAGCTACAATGAGCAGTTCTTC.

In its sample, this clone was seen once. The chain links TRBV6-1 to TRBJ2-7; D possibly corresponds to TRBD2 (5 bases). V lost 6 bases to trimming and J lost 2 bases, with 17 bases between them. The CDR3 consists of 15 residues. Germline CDR1 is MNHNS and CDR2 is SASEGT. DNA for the CDR3: TGTGCCAGCAGCATATACCCGACCGGGACCTACGAGCAGTACTTC. This sequence encodes CASSIYPTGTYEQYF.

This chain connects TRBV15 to TRBJ1-1; D not resolved. V was shortened by 0 bases and J by 1 base, with 9 bases between the two germline ends. Germline CDR1 LNHNV, CDR2 YYDKDF (reference sequence). The CDR3 totals 15 residues. CDR3 sequence: CATSRDPLQNTEAFF. Written as DNA, the CDR3 is TGTGCCACCAGCAGAGACCCGCTACAGAACACTGAAGCTTTCTTT. Full variable domain (remainder filled in from reference TRBV15 and TRBJ1-1): DAMVIQNPRYQVTQFGKPVTLSCSQTLNHNVMYWYQQKSSQAPKLLFHYYDKDFNNEADTPDNFQSRRPNTSFCFLDIRSPGLGDTAMYLCATSRDPLQNTEAFFGQGTRLTVV.

The rearrangement uses TRBV28 and TRBJ1-2, with D tentatively TRBD1 (5 bases). V was cut by 5 bases and J by 8 bases, with 9 bases left in between. The CDR3 sequence is 11 residues long. Germline V gene data show CDR1 as MDHEN and CDR2 as SYDVKM. The DNA for the CDR3 is TGTGCCAGCAGTACAGGATGGGGCTACACCTTC. The encoded protein is CASSTGWGYTF.